This TCR beta chain derives from a study of tumor and adjacent non-tumor tissue in lung cancer. Overall study: Patients comprised about a dozen adenocarcinoma, a couple of squamous cell carcinoma and 1 small cell lung cancer.

The library came from three nested PCR rounds adapted from ARM-PCR protocols. From the multiplex PCR reads, TCRdb called clonotypes with MiXCR, one entry per CDR3 protein. This sample has 81,000 or so distinct CDR3 sequences, with about 82% found just once. This clonotype was counted many times. With 0 bases removed from V and 7 bases from J, the gap between germline ends came to 14 bases. This CDR3 is 15 amino acids long. Germline V gives CDR1 SGDLS, CDR2 YYNGEE. The template was RNA from unsorted bulk tissue. More than 3 cm separated this lung sample from the edge of the tumor. The sample comprised distant non-tumor lung tissue. The chain combines TRBV9 with TRBJ2-1; D tentatively reads TRBD1 or TRBD2 (6 bases each). This receptor was taken from a man aged 60 to 75 with non-small cell lung cancer. CDR3 in DNA: TGTGCCAGCAGCGTAGTTGGGCAGGGGAGGAATGAGCAGTTCTTC. Protein sequence: CASSVVGQGRNEQFF.